This T cell receptor (beta chain) derives from a study of blood T cell repertoires in COVID-19. Measured with immunoSEQ multiplex PCR; TCRdb has only the in-frame clones, and not every one. The sample holds 200,000 to 250,000 clones, 70% to 90% seen once. The CDR3 contains 15 residues. V dropped 1 base and J dropped 7 bases, with 11 bases sitting between them. CDR1 is SGHVS and CDR2 is FQNEAQ in the germline V gene. This clone was found a few times. The sample was PBMCs or T cells enriched from blood (not recorded which). The chain is built from TRBV7-8 and TRBJ1-6; TRBD1 is a possible D gene (6 bases). The clonotype comes from a woman aged 40 to 49 with acute COVID-19. The CDR3 spells CASSLERRGNSPLHF. The DNA of the CDR3 is TGTGCCAGCAGCTTAGAGAGAAGGGGGAATTCACCCCTCCACTTT.